The entry that follows covers one TCR beta chain sequence. Its antigen is still unknown. The sample is drawn from a study of T-cell memory formation after mild COVID-19. One entry per CDR3 protein, called by TCRdb with MiXCR from the 5' RACE reads. The table has some 130,000 distinct CDR3 sequences, 17% seen once. Findings of the study overall: The finding that pre-infection memory included some responding clones suggested that cross-reactive memory joined. Contracting CD4+ clones sat mainly in CM and EM; CD8+ in EMRA. Contracting clones, day 15 to 85, had balanced CD4/CD8, and later expanders favored CD4+.

Sequencing used PBMCs or a T cell subset sorted from them (not recorded which). This clonotype was sampled from a young man who had mild COVID-19 (a few samples of this study predate the infection). Cell type and time point are not known.

The CDR3 coding sequence is TGTGCCAGCAGCCACGAATGGGGGACCGGGGAGCTGTTTTTT. Its protein is CASSHEWGTGELFF. This chain uses TRBV7-8 with TRBJ2-2; D could derive from TRBD1 or TRBD2 (5 bases each). This CDR3 has 14 amino acids. Trimming stripped 5 bases from V and 5 bases from J, with 12 bases between. CDR1 and CDR2 from the germline V gene are SGHVS and FQNEAQ.